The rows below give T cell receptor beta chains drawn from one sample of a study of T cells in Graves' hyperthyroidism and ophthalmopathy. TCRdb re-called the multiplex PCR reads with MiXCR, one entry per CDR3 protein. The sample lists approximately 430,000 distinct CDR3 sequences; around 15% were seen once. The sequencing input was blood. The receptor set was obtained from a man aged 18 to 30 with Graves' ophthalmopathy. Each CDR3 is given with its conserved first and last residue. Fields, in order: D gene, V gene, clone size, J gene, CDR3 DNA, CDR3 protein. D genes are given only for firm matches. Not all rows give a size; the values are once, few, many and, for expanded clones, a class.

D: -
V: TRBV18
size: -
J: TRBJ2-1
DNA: TGTGCCAGCTCACCTGGGGGAGCGGCCCTTCGCGACAATGAGCAGTTCTTC
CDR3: CASSPGGAALRDNEQFF

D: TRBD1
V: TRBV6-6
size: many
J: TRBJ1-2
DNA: TGTGCCAGCAGTTACTCGGACAGGGGGAACTATGGCTACACCTTC
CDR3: CASSYSDRGNYGYTF

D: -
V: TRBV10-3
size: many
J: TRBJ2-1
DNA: TGTGCCATCAGTCGGGGGGCCGGAAACAATGAGCAGTTCTTC
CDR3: CAISRGAGNNEQFF

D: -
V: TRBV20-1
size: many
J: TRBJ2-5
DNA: TGCAGTGCTAGAGGTCGGGACAGCAAGGGAGGGGAGACCCAGTACTTC
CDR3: CSARGRDSKGGETQYF

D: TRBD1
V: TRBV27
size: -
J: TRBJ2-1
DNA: TGTGCCAGCGGCACAGGGGGCCCTTACAATGAGCAGTTCTTC
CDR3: CASGTGGPYNEQFF

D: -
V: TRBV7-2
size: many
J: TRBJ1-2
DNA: TGTGCCAGCAGCCAGGGACATACGGCCTATGGCTACACCTTC
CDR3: CASSQGHTAYGYTF

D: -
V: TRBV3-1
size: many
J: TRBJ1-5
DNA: TGTGCCAGCAGCCAAGGCCCGTTCGACAATCAGCCCCAGCATTTT
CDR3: CASSQGPFDNQPQHF

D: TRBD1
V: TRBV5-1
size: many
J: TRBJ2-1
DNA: TGCGCCAGCAGCTTGGGAGGGACAGGGGGAGTCAATGAGCAGTTCTTC
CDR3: CASSLGGTGGVNEQFF

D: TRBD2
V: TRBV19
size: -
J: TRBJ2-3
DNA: TGTGCCAGTAGTACCCTAGCGGGGGATACGCAGTATTTT
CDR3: CASSTLAGDTQYF

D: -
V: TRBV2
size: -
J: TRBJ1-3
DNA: TGTGCCAGCACCCCGGGACAAATGCTCTCTGGAAACACCATATATTTT
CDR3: CASTPGQMLSGNTIYF

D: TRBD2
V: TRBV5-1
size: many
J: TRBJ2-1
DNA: TGCGCCAGCAGCTTGGTTAGCGGGGGGGCAATGAATGAGCAGTTCTTC
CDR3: CASSLVSGGAMNEQFF

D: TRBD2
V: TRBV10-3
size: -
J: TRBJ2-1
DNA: TGTGCCATCGGGCTAGCGGGGGGCTCCTACAATGAGCTGTTCTTC
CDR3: CAIGLAGGSYNELFF

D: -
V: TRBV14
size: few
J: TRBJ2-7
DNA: TGTGCCAGCAGCCAAGAACCGGGATGGAGCGAGCAGTACTTC
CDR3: CASSQEPGWSEQYF

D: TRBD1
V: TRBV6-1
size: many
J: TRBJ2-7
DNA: TGTGCCAGCAGAGACCTGGACAGGGATCTAGGCGAGCAGTACTTC
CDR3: CASRDLDRDLGEQYF

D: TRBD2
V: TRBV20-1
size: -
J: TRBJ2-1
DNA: TGCAGTGCTAGAGCCGGGACTAGCGGGGACTACAATGAGCAGTTCTTC
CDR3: CSARAGTSGDYNEQFF

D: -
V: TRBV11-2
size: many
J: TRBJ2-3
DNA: TGTGCCAGCAGTTACGTCGTCGGTAGCACAGATACGCAGTATTTT
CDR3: CASSYVVGSTDTQYF

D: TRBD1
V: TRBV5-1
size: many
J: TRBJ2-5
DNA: TGCGCCAGCAGCTTCCGGACAGGCCAAGAGACCCAGTACTTC
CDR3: CASSFRTGQETQYF

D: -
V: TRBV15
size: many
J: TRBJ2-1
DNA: TGTGCCACCAGCCTTTGGGACCGCTACAATGAGCAGTTCTTC
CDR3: CATSLWDRYNEQFF

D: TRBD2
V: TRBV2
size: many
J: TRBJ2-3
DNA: TGTGCCAGCAGAGGTAGCGGGCTCACAGATACGCAGTATTTT
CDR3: CASRGSGLTDTQYF

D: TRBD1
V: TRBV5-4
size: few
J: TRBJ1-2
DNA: TGTGCCAGCAGTCACGACAGGGCCCACCCGTATGGCTACACCTTC
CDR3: CASSHDRAHPYGYTF

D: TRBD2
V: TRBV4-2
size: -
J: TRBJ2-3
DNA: TGTGCCAGCAGCCTTATTGTGACCGGGGGGACTAGCACAGATACGCAGTATTTT
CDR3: CASSLIVTGGTSTDTQYF

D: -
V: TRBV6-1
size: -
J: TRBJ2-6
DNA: TGTGCCAGCAGTGACTATGGAGGGGTACACTCTGGGGCCAACGTCCTGACTTTC
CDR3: CASSDYGGVHSGANVLTF

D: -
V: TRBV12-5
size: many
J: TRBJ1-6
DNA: TGTGCTAGTGGTTCTTCAGGGGACTCCTATAATTCACCCCTCCACTTT
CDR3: CASGSSGDSYNSPLHF